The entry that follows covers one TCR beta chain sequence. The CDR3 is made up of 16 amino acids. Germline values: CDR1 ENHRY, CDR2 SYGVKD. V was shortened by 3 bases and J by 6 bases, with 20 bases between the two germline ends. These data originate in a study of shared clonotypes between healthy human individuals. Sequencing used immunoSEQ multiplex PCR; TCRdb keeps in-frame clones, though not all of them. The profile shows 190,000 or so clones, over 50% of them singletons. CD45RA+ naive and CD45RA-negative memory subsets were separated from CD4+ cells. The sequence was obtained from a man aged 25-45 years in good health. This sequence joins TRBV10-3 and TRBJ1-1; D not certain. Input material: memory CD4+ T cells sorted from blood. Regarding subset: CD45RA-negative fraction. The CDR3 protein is CAISDSDRTGLSEAFF. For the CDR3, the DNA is TGTGCCATCAGTGATTCTGACCGGACCGGACTCTCTGAAGCTTTCTTT.